The source of this TCR beta chain is a study of shared clonotypes between healthy human individuals. The data were produced by immunoSEQ multiplex PCR, yet TCRdb's version contains in-frame clones alone and is incomplete. The sample includes hundreds of thousands of clones, over 90% of them seen just once. The CDR3 consists of 15 residues. Germline-derived CDR1 and CDR2 are MNHNY and SVGAGI (reference sequence). The ends lost 3 bases at V and 4 bases at J; junction bases unmatched: 4. Positive CCR7 selection of CD45RO-negative cells yielded the naive CD8 cells, and terminally differentiated effector memory CD45RA+ cells were excluded.

The sequencing input was naive CD8+ T cells sorted from blood. The receptor was derived from a man aged 30-40 years in good health. The chain recombines TRBV6-6 with TRBJ1-5; 9 bases are a match to TRBD1. This CDR3 is CASSYPGTGNQPQHF. The CDR3 DNA follows: TGTGCCAGCAGTTATCCCGGGACAGGGAATCAGCCCCAGCATTTT.